This entry concerns a single T cell receptor beta chain. Its target antigen remains unknown. No much larger clone exists at a distance of one base, and base qualities are not known. These data are taken from a study of T cells in Graves' hyperthyroidism and ophthalmopathy (dated 2019 in TCRdb). The study in broad terms: Peripheral blood samples were taken at the time of initial diagnosis, prior to any treatment. Thyroid tissue and blood T-cell repertoires from about 6 Graves' hyperthyroidism patients were also compared in the study. According to the paper, TCR Vbeta CDR3 sequencing was carried out on more than 120 peripheral blood samples, which came from under 50 ophthalmopathy, approximately 72 hyperthyroidism and about 17 progressor patients. After blood sampling, hyperthyroidism patients were treated with methimazole at a starting dose of 30 mg daily, and ophthalmopathy patients were treated with high-dose intravenous methylprednisolone. The 90 to 100 discovery patients were randomly split 7:3 into training and test sets. Prospective prediction of ophthalmopathy was tested in an independent validation cohort of approximately 19 hyperthyroidism patients and 15 to 17 patients who later progressed to ophthalmopathy. A discovery cohort of around 100 patients, about 44 with Graves' ophthalmopathy and fewer than 65 with stable Graves' hyperthyroidism, was used to find distinguishing TCR V-J signatures.

The TCR beta CDR3 regions were amplified from RNA transcripts. The first round of RT-PCR for the TCR CDR3 was performed with the HTBI primer set and the Qiagen OneStep RT-PCR kit. The libraries were constructed in a second round of multiplex PCR and then size-selected and purified. Paired-end sequencing of the libraries was performed with 100 bp reads on an Illumina HiSeq2000. From the authors' description of their analysis: SOAPnuke was used to process the raw data, removing reads that contained adapters or uncalled bases, had a mean Phred below 15, or lacked an exact match to the constant primer or identifier. High-quality paired reads were merged with COPE v1.2.5, and unique nucleotide sequences were defined as clonotypes. Clonotypes were aligned to IMGT TRBV, TRBD and TRBJ reference segments using MiTCR v1.1. Analysis was restricted to V-J combinations with a frequency above 0.0001, which covered roughly 99% of repertoires. The TCS score was defined as F50 (clonal expansion) divided by E x V (chaos), with BLOSUM62-based TCRdist calculated between CDR3 peptides within each V-J. Welch's t-statistics and random forest reduced fewer than 600 V-J features to roughly 13, which were used in a naive Bayes classifier (R e1071). TCRdb passed the public sequencing reads through fastp at Q25 and MiXCR, retaining productive beta sequences. Rows merge per CDR3 protein into single entries with the most common DNA and genes. These V and J calls rely on TCRdb rather than the paper's analysis. For this sample the table gives 450,000 to 500,000 distinct CDR3 sequences, of which roughly 22% were detected only once. Clones ranked in the top ten supply roughly 49% of the sample.

Germline trimming amounts to 3 bases on V and 1 base on J, with 7 as the count of junction bases outside the gene matches. CDR1 and CDR2, looked up from the germline V gene (reference sequence), are SEHNR and FQNEAQ. Reading from cysteine to phenylalanine, the CDR3 counts 16 amino acids. CDR3 DNA only is kept here, 48 bases in frame from base 1. The research as a whole found: Blood samples also contained most of the expanded thyroid clonotypes (frequency above 0.001), which suggests that blood repertoires may reflect thyroid immune responses. In validation, the model predicted progression to ophthalmopathy with about 71% sensitivity and approximately 78% specificity, a median of 6.5 months before onset. No statistical method was used to set the sample size in advance, and investigators knew the group allocation. A model built on a 13 V-J signature distinguished ophthalmopathy from stable hyperthyroidism, reaching about 88% sensitivity and about 81% specificity in cross-validation and 80%/75% in testing.

Ophthalmopathy patients had moderately to severely active disease, with a Clinical Activity Score of 3 or more, a NOSPECS grade of 4 or more, and a disease duration of less than 3 months. Patients with uncontrolled infections, other autoimmune diseases, pregnancy or lactation were excluded. Diagnoses were established on the basis of clinical symptoms, serum thyroxine and TRAb, thyroid ultrasound, and orbital computed tomography. PBMCs were separated from over 9 ml of fresh peripheral blood using Ficoll-Paque density gradient centrifugation. Trizol reagent was used to extract total RNA, and RNA quality was then checked on an Agilent 2100 Bioanalyzer.

The source of this sequence is a woman in her seventies with Graves' ophthalmopathy. The sample comprised blood. The V and J segments used are TRBV7-9 and TRBJ2-3; 7 bases in the junction line up with TRBD1. The CDR3 protein sequence reads: CASSFRGGAGTDTQYF. In nucleotides, the sequence is TGTGCCAGCAGCTTCAGAGGGGGCGCCGGCACAGATACGCAGTATTTT.